The 22 T cell receptor beta chains in this list originate from one sample, sequenced in a study of blood T cell repertoires in COVID-19. Method: immunoSEQ multiplex PCR; TCRdb's copy keeps in-frame clones and lacks some. This sample has 300,000 to 350,000 clones, with approximately 90% found just once. The sample consisted of peripheral blood. All receptors derive from a man aged 30 to 45 with COVID-19, enrolled during active disease.

The chain is built from TRBV7-2 and TRBJ2-1, with a tentative D call TRBD1 (6 bases). Looked up from germline, CDR1 is SGHTA and CDR2 is FQGNSA. The CDR3 is made up of 12 amino acids. V lost 5 bases to trimming and J lost 8 bases, with 10 bases between them. In DNA, the CDR3 is TGTGCCAGCAGCCACTGGACAGATGAGCAGTTCTTC. Translated: CASSHWTDEQFF.

The chain has TRBV24-1 and TRBJ1-4; D is perhaps TRBD1 (6 bases). V lost 3 bases and J lost 8, with 21 bases in between. Germline V gene lookup returns CDR1 KGHDR and CDR2 SFDVKD. This CDR3 is built from 17 residues. The CDR3 sequence: CATSDQRRGGSGEKLFF. The CDR3 nucleotides read TGTGCCACCAGTGATCAACGAAGAGGGGGTTCGGGGGAAAAACTGTTTTTT.

CDR3 in DNA: TGTGCCAGCAGCCAAGTAAGCCACGGGAGCTCCTACGAGCAGTACTTC. It encodes CASSQVSHGSSYEQYF. The V gene is TRBV3-1 (or the pseudogene TRBV3-2), the J gene TRBJ2-7; a possible D gene is TRBD2 (6 bases). Per the germline V gene, CDR1 is LGHDT and CDR2 is YNNKEL (reference sequence). The ends were cut back, 1 base at V and 0 bases at J, with 13 bases in the middle. This CDR3 region has 16 residues.

The rearrangement uses TRBV4-3 and TRBJ2-5; 10 nucleotides align to TRBD1. V was pared by 4 bases and J by 2 bases, with 7 bases of the junction left unmatched. Germline CDR1 is LGHNA and CDR2 is YSLEER. The CDR3 spans 16 residues. The CDR3 region is CASSREGTGVQETQYF. The CDR3 DNA follows: TGCGCCAGCAGCCGGGAGGGGACAGGGGTGCAAGAGACCCAGTACTTC.

V and J are TRBV27 and TRBJ2-1, with unresolved D. V lost 8 bases, J lost 7 bases, and 21 bases lay in between. There are 15 residues in the CDR3. CDR1 and CDR2 from the germline V gene are MNHEY and SMNVEV (reference sequence). Here the CDR3 DNA reads TGTGCCAGCCGTAGCCTAGGCATGGGTTTTAATGAGCAGTTCTTC. It codes for CASRSLGMGFNEQFF.

The V and J genes are TRBV7-2 and TRBJ2-1, with TRBD2 matching over 10 bases. The V segment lost 5 bases and the J segment 6 bases; nucleotides outside the gene matches: 10. CDR3 length: 16 amino acids. Germline V lookup: CDR1 SGHTA, CDR2 FQGNSA. The CDR3 coding sequence is TGTGCCAGCAGCCCACAGATAGCGGGAGGTTTCAATGAGCAGTTCTTC. It yields the protein CASSPQIAGGFNEQFF.

Only a few counts were recorded for this clone. The V and J genes are TRBV25-1 and TRBJ1-3; D might be TRBD1 (6 bases). This CDR3 contains 15 residues. Germline CDR1 reads MGHDK; CDR2 reads SYGVNS. V dropped 6 bases and J dropped 4 bases, with 16 bases sitting between them. CDR3 DNA sequence: TGTGCCAGCAGCCGTGGGGGCGAACCCGGAAACACCATATATTTT. Translating it yields CASSRGGEPGNTIYF.

The chain recombines TRBV3-1 (or the pseudogene TRBV3-2) with TRBJ2-5; 14 bases line up with TRBD2. Losses at the gene ends were 4 bases for V and 9 bases for J; bases not matched to a gene: 10. The CDR3 spans 16 residues. Germline assignment: CDR1 LGHDT and CDR2 YNNKEL (reference sequence). CDR3 sequence (DNA): TGTGCCAGCAGCCCCGGGACTAGCGGGAGTAATCGGGCCCAGTACTTC. Translating it yields CASSPGTSGSNRAQYF.

This chain connects TRBV15 to TRBJ2-7; the match to TRBD1 covers 10 bases. The V segment lost 0 bases and the J segment 5 bases; nucleotides outside the gene matches: 7. The CDR3 runs 16 residues. Looked up from germline, CDR1 is LNHNV and CDR2 is YYDKDF (reference sequence). The CDR3 spells CATSRDGMTGGDEQYF. The CDR3 DNA is TGTGCCACCAGCAGAGATGGGATGACAGGGGGCGACGAGCAGTACTTC.

This clone was found once. This sequence joins TRBV27 and TRBJ2-5; TRBD2 matches 7 bases. V dropped 3 bases and J dropped 2; count of bases not matched to a gene: 6. The CDR3 has 15 residues. Germline CDR1 MNHEY, CDR2 SMNVEV (reference sequence). The CDR3 DNA follows: TGTGCCAGCAGTTTTTGGCAGGGAGGGCAAGAGACCCAGTACTTC. Amino acids: CASSFWQGGQETQYF.

As DNA, the CDR3 is TGTGCCAGCAGTTATTCTCCTAGCGGAGGGGGGGAGCAGTACTTC. Translated: CASSYSPSGGGEQYF. J is TRBJ2-7 and V is TRBV6-5; tentative D call: TRBD2 (7 bases). Germline CDR1 reads MNHEY; CDR2 reads SVGAGI. The CDR3 totals 15 residues. V was shortened by 3 bases and J by 7 bases, with 19 bases between the two germline ends.

The J gene is TRBJ1-1, the V gene TRBV19, with D perhaps TRBD1 (5 bases). Germline lookup yields CDR1 LNHDA and CDR2 SQIVND (reference sequence). The germline V and J ends were trimmed by 4 bases and 2 bases, with 14 bases remaining between them. The CDR3 spans 15 residues. CDR3 region: CASSSIGEGNTEAFF. In DNA, the CDR3 is TGTGCCAGTAGTAGTATAGGGGAGGGTAACACTGAAGCTTTCTTT.

The chain carries TRBV6-6 and TRBJ2-2, with D possibly matching TRBD2 (5 bases). This CDR3 region has 16 residues. V lost 2 bases and J lost 0, with 10 bases in between. CDR1 is MNHNY and CDR2 is SVGAGI in the germline V gene (reference sequence). CDR3 amino acids: CASSYAGPANTGELFF. DNA of the CDR3: TGTGCCAGCAGTTACGCGGGCCCCGCGAACACCGGGGAGCTGTTTTTT.

The rearrangement joins TRBV7-9 to TRBJ1-4, with 8 positions matching TRBD1. V shed 5 bases and J 5 bases; nucleotides not matched to a gene: 10. The CDR3 runs to 16 residues. Germline CDR1 and CDR2: SEHNR and FQNEAQ (reference sequence). CDR3 sequence (DNA): TGTGCCAGCAGCCCGACGCGGACAGGGCCGAATGAAAAACTGTTTTTT. Its translation: CASSPTRTGPNEKLFF.

The chain recombines TRBV7-3 with TRBJ2-1; perhaps TRBD2 as D (5 bases). CDR1 SGHTA and CDR2 FQGTGA come from the germline V gene. The CDR3 runs 14 residues. Deletions cut 5 bases from V and 6 bases from J, with 14 bases between. Written as DNA, the CDR3 is TGTGCCAGCAGCATTAGTAGCGCCATCAATGAGCAGTTCTTC. Amino acid sequence: CASSISSAINEQFF.

This rearrangement joins TRBV18 to TRBJ1-4; 12 positions agree with TRBD1. Germline CDR1 KGHSH, CDR2 LQKENI. This CDR3 has 16 residues. Trimming at V came to 8 bases and at J to 0 bases, leaving 4 bases not matched to a gene. This CDR3 is CASAGQGAATNEKLFF. The DNA for the CDR3 is TGTGCCAGCGCGGGACAGGGGGCAGCAACTAATGAAAAACTGTTTTTT.

This chain connects TRBV3-1 (or the pseudogene TRBV3-2) to TRBJ2-5; TRBD1 agrees at 9 bases. CDR3 length equals 16 residues. Trimming cost V 4 bases and J 4 bases; bases outside gene matches: 10. From germline, CDR1 is LGHDT and CDR2 YNNKEL (reference sequence). DNA for the CDR3: TGTGCCAGCAGCCGTAGATACAGGGGGCGACGAGAGACCCAGTACTTC. Amino acids: CASSRRYRGRRETQYF.

The CDR3 coding sequence is TGTGCCAGTAGTAATGGGGGGATCACCGGGGAGCTGTTTTTT. Protein: CASSNGGITGELFF. V is TRBV19 and J is TRBJ2-2; tentative D call: TRBD2 (6 bases). Trimming stripped 4 bases from V and 4 bases from J, with 10 bases between. This CDR3 has 14 residues. Germline-derived CDR1 and CDR2 are LNHDA and SQIVND (reference sequence).

V is TRBV24-1 and J is TRBJ2-3; no clear D. Trimming left V 9 bases short and J 0 bases short, with 6 bases between. There are 12 residues in the CDR3. Germline values: CDR1 KGHDR, CDR2 SFDVKD. The CDR3 protein is CATGDSTDTQYF. DNA for the CDR3: TGTGCCACCGGAGACAGCACAGATACGCAGTATTTT.

The V gene is TRBV5-8, the J gene TRBJ2-2; no reliable D call. V lost 3 bases to trimming and J lost 2 bases, with 11 bases between them. Looked up from germline, CDR1 is SGHTS and CDR2 is YDEGEE. The length of the CDR3 is 15 residues. The CDR3 nucleotides are TGTGCCAGCAGCTCTTTGACGGGTAACACCGGGGAGCTGTTTTTT. Translating it yields CASSSLTGNTGELFF.

The chain employs TRBV4-3 and TRBJ1-6; no clear D gene. The CDR3 is 16 amino acids. Germline values: CDR1 LGHNA, CDR2 YSLEER. Trimming pared 0 bases from V and 0 bases from J, leaving 6 bases between. CDR3 protein: CASSQDWSSYNSPLHF. In DNA, the CDR3 is TGCGCCAGCAGCCAAGACTGGAGCTCCTATAATTCACCCCTCCACTTT.

This rearrangement joins TRBV19 to TRBJ2-7, with D maybe TRBD1 (5 bases). The CDR3 sequence is 12 residues long. V gave up 7 bases and J gave up 4 bases, with 11 bases separating them. CDR1 is LNHDA, CDR2 SQIVND, per germline (reference sequence). CDR3: CASTDNGYEQYF. CDR3 DNA sequence: TGTGCCAGTACGGACAATGGTTACGAGCAGTACTTC.